These 24 T cell receptor beta chains were all obtained from the same sample, sequenced in a study of T cell changes during pregnancy in multiple sclerosis. Method: immunoSEQ multiplex PCR; TCRdb's copy keeps in-frame clones and lacks some. This table has about 50,000 clones, around 93% appearing once. The sequenced sample was CD4+ T cells from peripheral blood mononuclear cells, obtained after pregnancy. The source of these receptors is a female donor with multiple sclerosis, enrolled in a pregnancy study.

J is TRBJ2-1 and V is TRBV5-4; 15 bases are a match to TRBD2. Germline values: CDR1 SGHNT, CDR2 YYREEE (reference sequence). The trim removed 4 bases at V and 6 bases at J, leaving 11 bases unmatched. CDR3 length: 18 amino acids. The CDR3 DNA reads TGTGCCAGCAGCCCCGAGTCTAGGACTAGCGGGAGGGGCAATGAGCAGTTCTTC. It yields the protein CASSPESRTSGRGNEQFF.

DNA of the CDR3: TGTGCCAGCAGCCCCTTGGGATCCCTAGCGGGAGCCTACAATGAGCAGTTCTTC. The encoded protein is CASSPLGSLAGAYNEQFF. The chain has TRBV9 and TRBJ2-1; 10 positions agree with TRBD2. Germline loops: CDR1 SGDLS, CDR2 YYNGEE. CDR3 length equals 18 residues. V shed 4 bases and J 2 bases; nucleotides not matched to a gene: 12.

This chain connects TRBV6-6 to TRBJ1-1; 9 bases agree with TRBD1. This CDR3 is 15 amino acids long. Germline trimming cut 6 bases from V and 3 bases from J; bases unmatched to any gene: 8. CDR1 MNHNY and CDR2 SVGAGI come from the germline V gene (reference sequence). The CDR3 DNA reads as TGTGCCAGCAGGAGACAGGGGGTGGAGGACACTGAAGCTTTCTTT. Translated, it gives CASRRQGVEDTEAFF.

The V and J genes are TRBV29-1 and TRBJ2-2; 8 bases are shared with TRBD1. This CDR3 has 14 amino acids. V trimming: 6 bases; J trimming: 0 bases; junction bases outside the gene matches: 3. CDR1 is SQVTM and CDR2 is ANQGSEA in the germline V gene. The CDR3 DNA is TGCAGCGTGGGGGGACAGGCGAACACCGGGGAGCTGTTTTTT. Its translation: CSVGGQANTGELFF.

The chain has TRBV7-2 and TRBJ2-3, with 7 positions matching TRBD2. V lost 6 bases and J lost 10; bases outside the gene matches: 16. The CDR3 is 15 amino acids. CDR1 is SGHTA and CDR2 is FQGNSA in the germline V gene. CDR3 region: CASSPGLEGLGAQYF. The CDR3 DNA follows: TGTGCCAGCAGTCCGGGACTCGAAGGACTAGGAGCGCAGTATTTT.

CDR3 amino acids: CAISAETSNQPQHF. In DNA form, the CDR3 reads TGTGCCATCAGTGCAGAAACTAGCAATCAGCCCCAGCATTTT. The chain has TRBV10-3 and TRBJ1-5; D ambiguous. The CDR3 runs 14 residues. The V gene's germline CDR1 is ENHRY and CDR2 SYGVKD. The ends were cut back, 4 bases at V and 0 bases at J, with 7 bases in the middle.

The chain links TRBV5-1 to TRBJ2-3, with TRBD2 matching over 7 bases. J lost 6 bases, V lost 0 bases, and 4 bases had no gene match. The germline CDR1 and CDR2 sequences are SGHRS and YFSETQ. CDR3 length equals 14 residues. CDR3 sequence: CASSLGLAPDTQYF. The DNA of the CDR3 is TGCGCCAGCAGCTTGGGACTAGCACCCGATACGCAGTATTTT.

Here the CDR3 reads CASSSRHELNYGYTF. CDR3 nucleotide sequence: TGTGCCAGCAGCTCCCGACACGAACTTAACTATGGCTACACCTTC. The genes are TRBV7-2 and TRBJ1-2; no firm D call. The CDR3 covers 15 residues. Looked up from germline, CDR1 is SGHTA and CDR2 is FQGNSA. The V gene lost 4 bases and the J gene lost 1 base, with 13 bases spanning the gap.

The V and J genes are TRBV6-5 and TRBJ2-3, with D perhaps matching TRBD2 (6 bases). The CDR3 length is 15 residues. CDR1 and CDR2 from the germline V gene are MNHEY and SVGAGI. Between the trimmed V and J ends, which lost 6 bases and 6 bases, there was a span of 19 bases. The CDR3: CASRRGWTLQDTQYF. The CDR3 nucleotides read TGTGCCAGCAGGCGGGGCTGGACCCTGCAGGATACGCAGTATTTT.

Note on this clone: The CDR3 end shows no conserved phenylalanine or tryptophan, and so a read error is likely. This chain joins TRBV28 and TRBJ1-1; D unresolved. V was shortened by 11 bases and J by 6 bases, with 16 bases between the two germline ends. CDR1 and CDR2 from the germline V gene are MDHEN and SYDVKM. The CDR3 runs to 12 residues. CDR3 in DNA: TGTGCCTGCCGCAAGTTGATGTCTGAAGCTTTCCTT. The encoded protein is CACRKLMSEAFL.

The chain recombines TRBV25-1 with TRBJ1-2, with 7 bases aligning to TRBD1. This CDR3 has 14 residues. Germline V gives CDR1 MGHDK, CDR2 SYGVNS. Trimming at V came to 5 bases and at J to 2 bases, leaving 5 bases not matched to a gene. In DNA form, the CDR3 reads TGTGCCAGCAGTTTGACAGGGAACAACTATGGCTACACCTTC. It yields the protein CASSLTGNNYGYTF.

CDR3 residues: CASSLAADYGYTF. The CDR3 nucleotides read TGTGCCAGCAGCTTAGCGGCGGACTATGGCTACACCTTC. The V and J genes are TRBV7-9 and TRBJ1-2, with D hard to call. The CDR3 totals 13 residues. CDR1 SEHNR and CDR2 FQNEAQ come from the germline V gene (reference sequence). V was trimmed by 0 bases and J by 3 bases, leaving 5 bases between them.

This clone was recorded only once. V gene TRBV6-5 combines with J gene TRBJ2-1, with TRBD2 matching 8 bases. V gave up 6 bases and J gave up 16 bases; unmatched junction bases: 8. This CDR3 contains 11 residues. The germline gives CDR1 MNHEY, CDR2 SVGAGI. In DNA form, the CDR3 reads TGTGCCAGCAGCCAAGGGACTAGAAGTTTCTTC. Its protein is CASSQGTRSFF.

The gene calls are TRBV19 and TRBJ1-2; D call uncertain. Germline assignment: CDR1 LNHDA and CDR2 SQIVND (reference sequence). This CDR3 spans 14 amino acids. The germline V and J ends were trimmed by 6 bases and 0 bases, with 11 bases remaining between them. The CDR3 here is CASRKTVANYGYTF. The CDR3 DNA is TGTGCCAGTAGAAAAACAGTAGCTAACTATGGCTACACCTTC.

This rearrangement joins TRBV5-1 to TRBJ2-3; D ambiguous. The CDR3 is 15 residues long. The V gene lost 0 bases and the J gene lost 0 bases, with 8 bases spanning the gap. Germline CDR1 reads SGHRS; CDR2 reads YFSETQ. The CDR3 sequence: CASSLAGTSTDTQYF. The CDR3 DNA is TGCGCCAGCAGCTTGGCAGGTACTAGCACAGATACGCAGTATTTT.

The chain links TRBV6-5 to TRBJ1-3; no firm D call. The germline V gene encodes CDR1 MNHEY and CDR2 SVGAGI. CDR3 size: 15 residues. Deletions cut 6 bases from V and 0 bases from J, with 12 bases between. DNA for the CDR3: TGTGCCAGCAGCCAATTGGCACGCTCTGGAAACACCATATATTTT. Protein: CASSQLARSGNTIYF.

The CDR3 coding sequence is TGTGCCAGCAGTCGAGGACTAGCGCGAACCACCGGGGAGCTGTTTTTT. It is translated as CASSRGLARTTGELFF. The rearrangement joins TRBV25-1 to TRBJ2-2, with 9 bases that match TRBD2. Germline loops: CDR1 MGHDK, CDR2 SYGVNS. The ends lost 5 bases at V and 4 bases at J; junction bases unmatched: 8. The CDR3 totals 16 residues.

V and J are TRBV19 and TRBJ2-1; TRBD2 is a possible D gene (5 bases). The CDR3 consists of 13 residues. V dropped 6 bases and J dropped 7 bases, with 13 bases sitting between them. Germline CDR1 LNHDA, CDR2 SQIVND (reference sequence). For the CDR3, the DNA is TGTGCCAGTAGAACAACTACGGGAAATGAGCAGTTCTTC. Translation: CASRTTTGNEQFF.

The chain recombines TRBV7-3 with TRBJ2-1; 10 bases align to TRBD2. Trimming cost V 1 base and J 9 bases; bases outside gene matches: 6. The CDR3 totals 15 residues. CDR1 SGHTA and CDR2 FQGTGA come from the germline V gene. CDR3: CASSLSLAGVGEQFF. The CDR3 bases are TGTGCCAGCAGCTTAAGTCTAGCGGGAGTTGGTGAGCAGTTCTTC.

This chain links TRBV30 with TRBJ2-7; 9 nucleotides line up with TRBD1. The CDR3 contains 11 residues. The V and J ends lost 8 bases and 5 bases, in that order; junction bases with no gene match: 4. Germline CDR1 is GTSNPN and CDR2 is SVGIG (reference sequence). The CDR3 DNA is TGTGCCACGGGACAGGGAGACGAGCAGTACTTC. It specifies CATGQGDEQYF.

This chain joins TRBV5-1 and TRBJ1-5; TRBD1 matches at 7 bases. CDR3 length equals 15 residues. V gave up 4 bases and J gave up 6 bases; unmatched junction bases: 10. Germline CDR1 SGHRS, CDR2 YFSETQ. CDR3 sequence: CASSATTGQSQPQHF. The CDR3 region has the DNA TGCGCCAGCAGCGCGACGACAGGGCAAAGTCAGCCCCAGCATTTT.

Concerning this clone itself: The identical CDR3 is also encoded by other nucleotide sequences in the sample. This chain uses TRBV7-6 with TRBJ2-7, with D maybe TRBD1 (6 bases). Germline V lookup: CDR1 SGHVS, CDR2 FNYEAQ. Trimming took 2 bases from V and 1 from J, leaving 9 bases between them. The CDR3 has 14 amino acids. This chain's CDR3 is CASSLSQGSYEQYF. For the CDR3, the DNA is TGTGCCAGCAGCTTATCCCAGGGGTCCTACGAGCAGTACTTC. Using reference TRBV7-6 and TRBJ2-7 for the parts outside the CDR3, the full variable domain is GAGVSQSPRYKVTKRGQDVALRCDPISGHVSLYWYRQALGQGPEFLTYFNYEAQQDKSGLPNDRFSAERPEGSISTLTIQRTEQRDSAMYRCASSLSQGSYEQYFGPGTRLTVT.

The chain has TRBV5-1 and TRBJ2-5; TRBD2 aligns across 13 bases. The V gene end was trimmed by 4 bases and the J gene end by 5 bases; junction bases not matched to a gene: 2. Germline V lookup: CDR1 SGHRS, CDR2 YFSETQ. CDR3 length: 14 amino acids. The DNA for the CDR3 is TGCGCCAGCAGCCCACTAGCGGGAGGGGAGACCCAGTACTTC. Encoded protein: CASSPLAGGETQYF.

The chain combines TRBV5-1 with TRBJ2-3; 11 bases line up with TRBD2. The CDR3 runs 17 residues. Germline CDR1 and CDR2: SGHRS and YFSETQ. The ends lost 2 bases at V and 2 bases at J; junction bases unmatched: 7. CDR3 in amino acids: CASSFSRLAGTTDTQYF. CDR3 sequence (DNA): TGCGCCAGCAGCTTTTCCCGACTAGCGGGGACCACAGATACGCAGTATTTT.